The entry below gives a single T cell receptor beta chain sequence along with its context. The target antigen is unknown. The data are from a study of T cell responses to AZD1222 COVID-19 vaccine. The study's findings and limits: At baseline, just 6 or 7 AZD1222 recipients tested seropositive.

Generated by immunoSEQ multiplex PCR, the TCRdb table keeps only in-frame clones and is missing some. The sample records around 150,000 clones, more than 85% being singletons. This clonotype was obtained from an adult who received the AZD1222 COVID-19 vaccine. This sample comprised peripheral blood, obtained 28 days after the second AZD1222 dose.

The CDR3 DNA follows: TGTGCCAGCTCCGACTCTAACTATGGCTACACCTTC. Translation: CASSDSNYGYTF. The chain employs TRBV12-3 or TRBV12-4 and TRBJ1-2; the D is unclear. V lost 8 bases and J lost 0, with 7 bases in between. The CDR3 runs to 12 residues.